This entry is about one T cell receptor (beta chain). The target antigen is unknown. The data were obtained in a study of shared clonotypes between healthy human individuals. Study-wide findings and caveats: Donors were few, which limited the genetic and exposure-history diversity represented. Clonotype sharing among donors likely depends on sequencing depth.

Healthy HIV-negative adults with no recent acute infections or vaccinations were recruited as donors. Donors comprised only Caucasian adults living in Nashville, Tennessee. TCRdb keeps only in-frame clones here, not all; method: immunoSEQ multiplex PCR. The data show some 1,600,000 clones, with approximately 98% seen just once and around 0.45% held by the top ten. This clonotype was sampled from a young man in good health. The sequenced sample was naive CD4+ T cells sorted from blood. Documented subset: CD45RA+ positively selected.

This CDR3 is CASSAGNRDMYEQYF. The DNA of the CDR3 is TGTGCCAGCAGCGCCGGAAACCGGGACATGTACGAGCAGTACTTC. The rearrangement links TRBV9 to TRBJ2-7, with a possible D match to TRBD1 (6 bases). From germline, CDR1 is SGDLS and CDR2 YYNGEE. The CDR3 is 15 residues long. The V and J ends lost 3 bases and 4 bases respectively, with 17 bases between them.